This T cell receptor beta chain is drawn from a study of blood T cell repertoires in COVID-19. Symptom resolution, clearance, or two negative PCRs marked the recovered donors of Cohort 3. The germline CDR1 and CDR2 sequences are LGHDT and YNNKEL (reference sequence). The CDR3 runs 15 residues. Sequencing was performed with immunoSEQ multiplex PCR; in TCRdb, only in-frame clones are kept and a portion is missing. The repertoire has a few hundred thousand clones, about 80% of them found once; the top ten carry around 3.6%. This clone was picked up a small number of times. At one end, the junction sequence differs from germline, possibly due to a read error.

This chain connects TRBV3-1 (or the pseudogene TRBV3-2) to TRBJ2-5; a weak D match, TRBD1 (5 bases). The TCR sequence derives from a man aged 45-65 years who had recovered from COVID-19. Material for sequencing was PBMCs or T cells enriched from blood (not recorded which). The CDR3 region is CASSQDETVRETQYF. In nucleotides, the CDR3 is TGTGCCAGCAGTCAAGATGAGACAGTAAGAGAGACCCAGTACTTC.